The TCR beta chain described here comes from a study of cytomegalovirus exposure and HLA in healthy donors. Study conclusions and caveats: Researchers had no immune exposure information except CMV serostatus available. By a later analysis, the bulk of CMV-associated TCR beta chains appeared HLA-restricted. Upon later analysis, HLA-associated TCR beta chains proved more clonally expanded than other, equally common chains.

This clone was seen more than once but under ten times. What it binds is not known. In the same sample, other DNA sequences code for this CDR3. A multiplex PCR was run with 60 Vbeta primers and 13 Jbeta primers. The assay was immunoSEQ multiplex PCR, and TCRdb's table has in-frame clones only and misses some. The sample lists roughly 180,000 clones, 82% occurring once. Germline-derived CDR1 and CDR2 are LNHDA and SQIVND (reference sequence). The CDR3 totals 14 residues. V lost 9 bases and J lost 6; bases outside the gene matches: 11. The sequence was obtained from a male donor in good health and CMV-seronegative. The chain is built from TRBV19 and TRBJ2-3, with 8 bases aligning to TRBD1. Sequencing was done on a sample of PBMCs. CDR3 region: CARIGQGKLDTQYF. The CDR3 bases are TGTGCCAGAATTGGACAGGGAAAACTCGATACGCAGTATTTT.